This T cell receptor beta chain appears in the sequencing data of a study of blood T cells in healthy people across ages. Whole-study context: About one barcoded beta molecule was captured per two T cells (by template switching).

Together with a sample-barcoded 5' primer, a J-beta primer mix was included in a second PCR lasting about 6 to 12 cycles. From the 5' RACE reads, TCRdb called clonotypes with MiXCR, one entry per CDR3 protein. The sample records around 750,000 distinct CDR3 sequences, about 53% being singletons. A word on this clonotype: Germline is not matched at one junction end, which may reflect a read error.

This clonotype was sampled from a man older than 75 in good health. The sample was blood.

The CDR3, as DNA: TGCGCCAGCAGCTGGGGACTAGCGGGAAATAATGACAATGGGCAGTTCTTC. It codes for CASSWGLAGNNDNGQFF. The V gene is TRBV5-1, the J gene TRBJ2-1; TRBD2 agrees at 13 bases. CDR1 SGHRS and CDR2 YFSETQ come from the germline V gene. This CDR3 is 17 amino acids long.